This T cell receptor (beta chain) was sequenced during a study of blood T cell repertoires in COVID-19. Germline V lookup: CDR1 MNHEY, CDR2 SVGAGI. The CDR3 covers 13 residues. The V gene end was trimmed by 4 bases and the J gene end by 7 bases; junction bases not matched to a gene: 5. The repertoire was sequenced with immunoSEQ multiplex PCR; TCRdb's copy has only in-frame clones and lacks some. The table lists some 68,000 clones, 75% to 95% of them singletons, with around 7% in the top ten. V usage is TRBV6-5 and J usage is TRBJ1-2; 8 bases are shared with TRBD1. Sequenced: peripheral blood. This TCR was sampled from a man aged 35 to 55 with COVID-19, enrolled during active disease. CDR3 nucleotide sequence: TGTGCCAGCAGTTTGGGACAGGCCCCTGGCTACACCTTC. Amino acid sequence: CASSLGQAPGYTF.